These T cell receptor beta chains were read from a single sample in a study of T cell repertoires in cytomegalovirus infection. Their target antigens are unknown. TCRdb re-called the reads with MiXCR, one entry per CDR3 protein. This repertoire shows about 890,000 distinct CDR3 sequences, roughly 31% found once; its top ten account for 10% to 15%. The sequencing here drew on cultured CD8+ T cells from PBMCs, taken from culture after CMV antigen stimulation. These TCRs come from a human donor in good health (CMV status not recorded). Some clones in this sample may be carry-over from other donors' samples. CDR3s include the opening cysteine and the closing phenylalanine or tryptophan. The order of the fields is CDR3 protein, CDR3 DNA, V gene, J gene, clone size, D gene. D genes are given only for firm matches. Some rows mark clone size as missing; the rest say once, few, many or name a class of expanded clone.

CASSPWTSGGFKFF,TGCGCCAGCAGCCCCTGGACTAGCGGAGGCTTTAAGTTCTTC,TRBV5-1,TRBJ2-1,NA,TRBD2
CASSLTVSRTDTQYF,TGTGCCAGCAGTCTGACAGTATCCCGCACAGATACGCAGTATTTT,TRBV27,TRBJ2-3,NA,NA
CASSQVESGFSYEQYF,TGCGCCAGCAGCCAAGTGGAATCGGGGTTTTCCTACGAGCAGTACTTC,TRBV4-1,TRBJ2-7,NA,NA
CSGMRLAGLNNEQFF,TGCAGCGGTATGAGACTAGCGGGGTTGAACAATGAGCAGTTCTTC,TRBV29-1,TRBJ2-1,NA,TRBD2
CASSPRDPQGQYF,TGTGCCAGCAGCCCAAGGGACCCACAGGGGCAGTACTTC,TRBV7-8,TRBJ2-7,many,NA
CASSSPYADTQYF,TGTGCCAGCAGCTCGCCTTATGCAGATACGCAGTATTTT,TRBV7-9,TRBJ2-3,NA,NA
CASSPGFSSYNEQFF,TGTGCCAGCAGCCCCGGCTTTAGCTCCTACAATGAGCAGTTCTTC,TRBV14,TRBJ2-1,few,NA
CASSFGRWADTQYF,TGTGCCAGCAGTTTTGGCAGATGGGCGGATACGCAGTATTTT,TRBV27,TRBJ2-3,NA,NA
CASMAVGQGLDTQYF,TGTGCCAGCATGGCCGTTGGACAGGGACTAGATACGCAGTATTTT,TRBV6-8,TRBJ2-3,NA,TRBD1
CASSKEGGALYYGYTF,TGTGCCAGCAGCAAAGAGGGGGGCGCGTTATATTATGGCTACACCTTC,TRBV2,TRBJ1-2,few,NA
CASSQGDSPYEQYF,TGTGCCAGCAGCCAAGGGGACTCCCCCTACGAGCAGTACTTC,TRBV4-1,TRBJ2-7,few,NA
CASSWGPGYTF,TGTGCCAGCAGCTGGGGTCCCGGCTACACCTTC,TRBV5-6,TRBJ1-2,NA,NA
CSVEDGLNTEAFF,TGCAGCGTTGAAGATGGGCTGAACACTGAAGCTTTCTTT,TRBV29-1,TRBJ1-1,NA,NA
CASSLEEGGFTDTQYF,TGTGCCAGCAGCTTAGAGGAAGGGGGCTTCACAGATACGCAGTATTTT,TRBV7-2,TRBJ2-3,many,TRBD1
CASSPIGQGTYGANVLTF,TGTGCCAGCAGCCCAATCGGACAGGGGACATATGGGGCCAACGTCCTGACTTTC,TRBV7-2,TRBJ2-6,NA,TRBD1
CASSLYRTNMNTEAFF,TGTGCCAGCAGTTTGTACAGGACAAATATGAACACTGAAGCTTTCTTT,TRBV6-8,TRBJ1-1,NA,NA
CASSNRGGPSTDTQYF,TGTGCCAGCAGTAATCGCGGGGGTCCCTCCACAGATACGCAGTATTTT,TRBV7-9,TRBJ2-3,few,TRBD2
CASSFGVLRSTDTQYF,TGTGCCAGCTCCTTTGGGGTCCTTCGGAGCACAGATACGCAGTATTTT,TRBV6-5,TRBJ2-3,NA,NA
CASSSGTGPFYGYTF,TGTGCCAGTAGTTCCGGGACAGGCCCGTTCTATGGCTACACCTTC,TRBV19,TRBJ1-2,NA,TRBD1
CASSLFGRLSEQYF,TGCGCCAGCAGCTTGTTCGGGCGTCTAAGCGAGCAGTACTTC,TRBV5-1,TRBJ2-7,NA,NA